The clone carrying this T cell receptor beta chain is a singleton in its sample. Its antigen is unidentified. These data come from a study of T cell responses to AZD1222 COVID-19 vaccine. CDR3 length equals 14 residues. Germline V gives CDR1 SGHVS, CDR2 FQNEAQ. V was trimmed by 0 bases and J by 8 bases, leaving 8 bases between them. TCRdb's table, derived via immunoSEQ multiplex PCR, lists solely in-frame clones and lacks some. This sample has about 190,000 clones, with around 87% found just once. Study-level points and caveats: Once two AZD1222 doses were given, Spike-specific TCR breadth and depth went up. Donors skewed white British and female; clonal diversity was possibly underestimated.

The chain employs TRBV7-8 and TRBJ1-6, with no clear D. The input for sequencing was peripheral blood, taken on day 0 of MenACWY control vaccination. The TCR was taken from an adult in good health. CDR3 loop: CASSLASTYSPLHF. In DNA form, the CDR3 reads TGTGCCAGCAGCTTAGCTTCGACCTATTCACCCCTCCACTTT.